Following are 22 T cell receptor beta chains from one sample sequenced in a study of T cell responses to AZD1222 COVID-19 vaccine. Only in-frame clones appear in the TCRdb table, and some are missing; sequencing was by immunoSEQ multiplex PCR. Of approximately 83,000 clones listed, about 90% were seen once; the top ten hold 4.5%. Source: peripheral blood, taken on day 0 of MenACWY control vaccination. Receptors were obtained from an adult in good health.

This chain connects TRBV4-3 to TRBJ1-2, with D hard to call. Germline V gives CDR1 LGHNA, CDR2 YSLEER. The CDR3 loop spans 13 amino acids. Trimming removed 5 bases at V and 10 bases at J, with 17 bases between. Here the CDR3 reads CASSTRRGPDYTF. CDR3 DNA: TGCGCCAGCAGCACTCGACGAGGTCCTGACTACACCTTC.

By sample share, this clone is medium-sized. This rearrangement joins TRBV28 to TRBJ1-2; D unclear. V was trimmed by 1 base and J by 8 bases, leaving 8 bases between them. CDR1 MDHEN and CDR2 SYDVKM come from the germline V gene. The length of the CDR3 is 12 residues. CDR3 bases: TGTGCCAGCAGTTTATTTCTGGAAGGCTACACCTTC. Its translation is CASSLFLEGYTF.

By proportion, this clone is medium-sized. CDR3 nucleotides: TGCAGCGTTGGCTGGCGGGAGGGGGGCACAGATACGCAGTATTTT. Translated, it gives CSVGWREGGTDTQYF. The chain carries TRBV29-1 and TRBJ2-3; 9 bases are shared with TRBD2. The germline V gene has CDR1 SQVTM and CDR2 ANQGSEA. V lost 4 bases and J lost 1; bases outside the gene matches: 6. CDR3 length equals 15 residues.

This sequence joins TRBV7-6 and TRBJ1-5; no reliable D call. In germline, CDR1 is SGHVS, CDR2 FNYEAQ. This CDR3 comprises 14 residues. V lost 1 base to trimming and J lost 0 bases, with 4 bases between them. The CDR3 here is CASSLDTSNQPQHF. In DNA, the CDR3 is TGTGCCAGCAGCTTAGACACTAGCAATCAGCCCCAGCATTTT.

V is TRBV4-2 and J is TRBJ1-2; D is unresolved. Per the germline V gene, CDR1 is LGHNA and CDR2 is YNFKEQ. V was clipped by 0 bases and J by 4 bases, with 15 bases between them. This CDR3 spans 16 amino acids. The CDR3 region has the DNA TGTGCCAGCAGCCAAGATCCCAGAGAGGTGGGCTATGGCTACACCTTC. Its protein is CASSQDPREVGYGYTF.

This clone was recorded only once. The J gene is TRBJ2-1, the V gene TRBV6-2 or TRBV6-3; 8 nucleotides align to TRBD2. Germline CDR1 and CDR2: MNHEY and SVGEGT. The CDR3 totals 17 residues. Germline trimming cut 2 bases from V and 8 bases from J; bases unmatched to any gene: 14. The CDR3 sequence is CASSYLDLAGVRDEQFF. The CDR3, as DNA: TGTGCCAGCAGTTACCTCGACCTAGCGGGCGTAAGGGATGAGCAGTTCTTC.

For this clone: Compared with germline, one end of the junction differs, possibly owing to a read error. The J gene is TRBJ2-7, the V gene TRBV27; no definite D call. Per germline, CDR1 MNHEY and CDR2 SMNVEV (reference sequence). This CDR3 region has 13 residues. For the CDR3, the DNA is TGTGCCAGCAGTTTATCGGCCAAGTCCTGTCGACACTTC. Residues: CASSLSAKSCRHF.

This chain links TRBV9 with TRBJ2-7; possibly TRBD1 for D (5 bases). This CDR3 has 15 residues. V gave up 1 base and J gave up 3 bases, with 14 bases separating them. The germline V gene encodes CDR1 SGDLS and CDR2 YYNGEE. DNA for the CDR3: TGTGCCAGCAGCGTACAAGGGGCCGGACACTACGAGCAGTACTTC. This translates into CASSVQGAGHYEQYF.

The chain has TRBV4-1 and TRBJ1-1, with TRBD1 as a possible D gene (5 bases). Germline V gene sequence: CDR1 MGHRA, CDR2 YSYEKL. This CDR3 contains 14 residues. Trimming pared 1 base from V and 9 bases from J, leaving 15 bases between. The chain's CDR3 is CASSQVGAGTQAFF. As DNA, the CDR3 is TGCGCCAGCAGCCAAGTCGGGGCGGGGACCCAAGCTTTCTTT.

The chain links TRBV6-5 to TRBJ2-2; 13 bases map to TRBD2. The CDR3 loop spans 16 amino acids. Per the germline V gene, CDR1 is MNHEY and CDR2 is SVGAGI. Losses at the gene ends were 2 bases for V and 6 bases for J; bases not matched to a gene: 3. The CDR3 spells CASSYRGLAGSGELFF. CDR3 sequence (DNA): TGTGCCAGCAGTTACCGGGGACTAGCGGGATCCGGGGAGCTGTTTTTT.

In DNA, the CDR3 is TGTGCCAGTAGTATCCCCTTCGGCAGTCTTCTAACTGGAAACACCATATATTTT. Translating gives CASSIPFGSLLTGNTIYF. The V call is TRBV19, the J call TRBJ1-3; D gene uncertain. Trimming removed 3 bases at V and 2 bases at J, with 20 bases between. Germline V gene lookup returns CDR1 LNHDA and CDR2 SQIVND (reference sequence). This CDR3 comprises 18 residues.

This clone has only a few counts. The chain combines TRBV9 with TRBJ2-3; unclear D gene. CDR3 length equals 13 residues. Germline loops: CDR1 SGDLS, CDR2 YYNGEE. V lost 4 bases and J 5 bases, leaving 11 bases between the germline ends. The DNA for the CDR3 is TGTGCCAGCAGCCCCCGAGTGTTAGATACGCAGTATTTT. Its protein product is CASSPRVLDTQYF.

The V gene is TRBV11-2, the J gene TRBJ2-7; a weak D match, TRBD1 (6 bases). The germline V gene has CDR1 SGHAT and CDR2 FQNNGV. V lost 2 bases and J lost 6, with 14 bases in between. This CDR3 is built from 14 residues. In DNA form, the CDR3 reads TGTGCCAGCAGCTTAAACCCTGGCAGGGGCGAGCAGTACTTC. Amino acids: CASSLNPGRGEQYF.

V usage is TRBV2 and J usage is TRBJ2-5; perhaps TRBD1 as D (6 bases). Deletions cut 6 bases from V and 5 bases from J, with 13 bases between. Germline CDR1 and CDR2: SNHLY and FYNNEI. CDR3 length: 13 amino acids. The CDR3 region has the DNA TGTGCCAGCAGACCCGGTAGGGGGGAGACCCAGTACTTC. This gives the protein CASRPGRGETQYF.

This clone was recorded only once. V and J are TRBV6-6 and TRBJ2-7; possible D gene TRBD2, 6 bases. Trimming left V 6 bases short and J 2 bases short, with 20 bases between. The CDR3 extends over 16 amino acids. Germline V gene data show CDR1 as MNHNY and CDR2 as SVGAGI (reference sequence). The CDR3 DNA reads as TGTGCCAGCAGAGCCCCCGTTAGGGGACTTACCTACGAGCAGTACTTC. It translates to CASRAPVRGLTYEQYF.

This chain connects TRBV5-1 to TRBJ1-1; tentatively, D is TRBD1 (6 bases). This CDR3 region has 16 residues. Looked up from germline, CDR1 is SGHRS and CDR2 is YFSETQ. Deletions cut 4 bases from V and 4 bases from J, with 20 bases between. The CDR3 nucleotides read TGCGCCAGCAGCCAAGGGCCCACAGGGACCGTCACTGAAGCTTTCTTT. It yields the protein CASSQGPTGTVTEAFF.

The rearrangement uses TRBV6-6 and TRBJ2-7; no definite D call. V lost 4 bases to trimming and J lost 0 bases, with 4 bases between them. Germline V lookup: CDR1 MNHNY, CDR2 SVGAGI (reference sequence). The CDR3 has 12 amino acids. For the CDR3, the DNA is TGTGCCAGCAGTTCAAGCTCCTACGAGCAGTACTTC. This translates into CASSSSSYEQYF.

The CDR3 spells CASSLDSWDTEAFF. The CDR3 region has the DNA TGTGCCAGCAGCTTGGACTCGTGGGACACTGAAGCTTTCTTT. The chain is built from TRBV5-5 and TRBJ1-1; D not resolved. V lost 0 bases and J lost 3, with 9 bases in between. CDR1 is SGHKS and CDR2 is YYEKEE in the germline V gene (reference sequence). There are 14 residues in the CDR3.

This chain joins TRBV27 and TRBJ1-1; D is ambiguous. Per the germline V gene, CDR1 is MNHEY and CDR2 is SMNVEV (reference sequence). V dropped 3 bases and J dropped 0 bases, with 8 bases sitting between them. The CDR3 covers 14 residues. The CDR3 sequence: CASSFNTVNTEAFF. DNA of the CDR3: TGTGCCAGCAGTTTTAATACAGTGAACACTGAAGCTTTCTTT.

The V and J genes are TRBV25-1 and TRBJ1-2; weak D call: TRBD1 (6 bases). Germline V gene lookup returns CDR1 MGHDK and CDR2 SYGVNS. The CDR3 sequence is 15 residues long. Trimming removed 4 bases at V and 0 bases at J, with 12 bases between. The CDR3 DNA sequence: TGTGCCAGCAGTGCTCGGGACACCACTAACTATGGCTACACCTTC. Translated, it gives CASSARDTTNYGYTF.

J is TRBJ1-4 and V is TRBV10-2, with no clear D. Between the trimmed V and J ends, which lost 0 bases and 4 bases, there was a span of 9 bases. The CDR3 has 15 amino acids. Germline V gene lookup returns CDR1 WSHSY and CDR2 SAAADI. The CDR3 loop reads CASSESGIYNEKLFF. The CDR3 DNA reads as TGCGCCAGCAGTGAGTCCGGGATATATAATGAAAAACTGTTTTTT.

This clone was picked up one time. The rearrangement links TRBV7-9 to TRBJ1-5; D unclear. Trimming stripped 1 base from V and 7 bases from J, with 8 bases between. The CDR3 spans 13 residues. The germline V gene encodes CDR1 SEHNR and CDR2 FQNEAQ (reference sequence). The CDR3 region is CASSLDGVQPQHF. The CDR3 DNA is TGTGCCAGCAGCTTAGACGGGGTCCAGCCCCAGCATTTT.